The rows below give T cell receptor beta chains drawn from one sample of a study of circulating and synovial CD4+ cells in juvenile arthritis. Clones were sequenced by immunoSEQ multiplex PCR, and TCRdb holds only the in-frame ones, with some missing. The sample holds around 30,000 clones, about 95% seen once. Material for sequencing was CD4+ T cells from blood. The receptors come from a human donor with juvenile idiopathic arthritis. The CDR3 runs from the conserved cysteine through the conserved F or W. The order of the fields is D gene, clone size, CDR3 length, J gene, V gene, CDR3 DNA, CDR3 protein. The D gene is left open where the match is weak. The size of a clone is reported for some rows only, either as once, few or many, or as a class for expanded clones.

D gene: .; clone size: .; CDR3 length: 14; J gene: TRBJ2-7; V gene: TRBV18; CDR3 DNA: TGTGCCAGCTCACCTGGGGGCTCTGTCAACGAGCAGTACTTC; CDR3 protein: CASSPGGSVNEQYF
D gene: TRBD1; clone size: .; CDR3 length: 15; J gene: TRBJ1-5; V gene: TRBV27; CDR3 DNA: TGTGCCAGCAGCCCACAGGGGGGTTTTATTCAGCCCCAGCATTTT; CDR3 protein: CASSPQGGFIQPQHF
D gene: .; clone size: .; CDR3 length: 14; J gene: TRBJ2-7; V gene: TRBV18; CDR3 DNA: TGTGCCAGCTCACCACCGTATGCTATCTACGAGCAGTACTTC; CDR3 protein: CASSPPYAIYEQYF
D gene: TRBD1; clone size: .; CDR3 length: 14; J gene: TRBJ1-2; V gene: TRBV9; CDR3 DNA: TGTGCCAGCAGCGTAGGGACAGGGTCCCCTGGCTACACCTTC; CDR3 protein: CASSVGTGSPGYTF
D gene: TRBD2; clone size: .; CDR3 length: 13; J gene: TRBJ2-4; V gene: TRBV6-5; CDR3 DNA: TGTGCCAGCAGTTACGGCGGGGGAAACATTCAGTACTTC; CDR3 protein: CASSYGGGNIQYF
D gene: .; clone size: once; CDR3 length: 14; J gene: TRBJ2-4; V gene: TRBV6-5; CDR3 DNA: TGTGCCAGCAGTCCACTCAATAGCAAAAACATTCAGTACTTC; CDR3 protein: CASSPLNSKNIQYF
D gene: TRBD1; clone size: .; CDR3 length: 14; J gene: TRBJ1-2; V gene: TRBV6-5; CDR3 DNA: TGTGCCAGCAGCCGCGCCACAGGGGACTATGGCTACACCTTC; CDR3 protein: CASSRATGDYGYTF
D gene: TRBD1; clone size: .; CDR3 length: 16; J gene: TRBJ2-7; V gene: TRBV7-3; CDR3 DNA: TGTGCCAGCAGCTTAGGCAGGCAGGGGGCGATCTACGAGCAGTACTTC; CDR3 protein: CASSLGRQGAIYEQYF
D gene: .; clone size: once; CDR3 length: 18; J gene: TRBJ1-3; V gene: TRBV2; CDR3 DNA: TGTGCCATCCCAAAAGGGCAGGTTCAAAGGGGATCTGGAAACACCATATATTTT; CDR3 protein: CAIPKGQVQRGSGNTIYF
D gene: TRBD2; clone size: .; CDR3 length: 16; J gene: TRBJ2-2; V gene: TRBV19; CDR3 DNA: TGTGCCAGTACTCCGGTAGCTAGCGGGACTAACGGGGAGCTGTTTTTT; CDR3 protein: CASTPVASGTNGELFF
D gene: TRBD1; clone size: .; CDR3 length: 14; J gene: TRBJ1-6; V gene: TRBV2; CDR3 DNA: TGTGCCAGCGGGAGGACAGGGAGTAATTCACCCCTCCACTTT; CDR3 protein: CASGRTGSNSPLHF
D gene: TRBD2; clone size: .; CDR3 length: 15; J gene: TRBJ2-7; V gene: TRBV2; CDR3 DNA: TGTGCCAGCACCCGCCCACTAGCGGGAGTGGGAGAGCAGTACTTC; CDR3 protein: CASTRPLAGVGEQYF
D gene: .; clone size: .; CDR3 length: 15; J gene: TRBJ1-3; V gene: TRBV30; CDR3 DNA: TGTGCCGGAAGGAGGGGGGGCAAAATTGGAAACACCATATATTTT; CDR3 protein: CAGRRGGKIGNTIYF
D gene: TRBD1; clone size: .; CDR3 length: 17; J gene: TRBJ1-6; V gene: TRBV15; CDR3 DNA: TGTGCCACCAGCAGACTCCTAGGACAGGGTAGTAATTCACCCCTCCACTTT; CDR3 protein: CATSRLLGQGSNSPLHF
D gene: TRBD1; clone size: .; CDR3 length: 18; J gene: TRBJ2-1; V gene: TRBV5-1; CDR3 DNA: TGCGCCAGCAGCTTGGAGGTCTCGGGACAGGGGATTATCGATGAGCAGTTCTTC; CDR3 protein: CASSLEVSGQGIIDEQFF
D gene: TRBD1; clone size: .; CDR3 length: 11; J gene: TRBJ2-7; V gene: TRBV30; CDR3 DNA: TGTGCCTGGAACAGGGGGCCCGAGCAGTACTTC; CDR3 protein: CAWNRGPEQYF
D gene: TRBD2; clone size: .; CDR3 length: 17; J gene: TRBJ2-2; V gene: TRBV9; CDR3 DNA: TGTGCCAGCAGCCCCCGGACTAGCCTTTTAGTCTCCGGGGAGCTGTTTTTT; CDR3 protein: CASSPRTSLLVSGELFF
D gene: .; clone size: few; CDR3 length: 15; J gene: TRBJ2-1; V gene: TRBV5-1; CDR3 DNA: TGCGCCAGCTCCCGAGAGGGCGGAATCTACAATGAGCAGTTCTTC; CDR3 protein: CASSREGGIYNEQFF